These 13 T cell receptor beta chains were all obtained from the same sample, sequenced in a study of regulatory T cells in long-lasting Graves disease (dated by TCRdb to about 2021). The time point label corresponds to: newly diagnosed GD, antithyroid drugs for less than 3 months. For both TCR sequencing and RNA sequencing, RNA was extracted from PBMCs in TRIzol. Library method: multiplex PCR. The listed sequencing device is Illumina HiSeq 4000. TCR beta libraries were built with iRepertoire HTBI primers and Arm-PCR amplification of CDR3 regions. The raw public reads went through TCRdb reprocessing: fastp at Q25, MiXCR clone calling, in-frame beta chains kept. Rows are unified per CDR3 protein, each entry keeping the most common DNA and genes. Here the sample has about half a million distinct CDR3 sequences; around 13% occur a single time. The top ten clonotypes cover 8% to 10% of the sample. A further study also used this sample, focusing on T cells in Graves' hyperthyroidism and ophthalmopathy.

The specimen comprised peripheral blood mononuclear cells (PBMCs), sampled at new diagnosis, from a patient treated with antithyroid drugs. These receptors originate from a woman in her 30s with Graves disease. Donor details come from another sample of the same person, matched by shared clones.

In its sample, this clonotype was seen a few times. This chain uses TRBV6-5 with TRBJ2-3; D not certain. The CDR3 sequence is 16 residues long. V dropped 2 bases and J dropped 0 bases, with 12 bases sitting between them. Germline CDR1 and CDR2: MNHEY and SVGAGI. CDR3 in amino acids: CASSYGYLTSTDTQYF. The CDR3 DNA reads as TGTGCCAGCAGTTACGGCTACTTAACTAGCACAGATACGCAGTATTTT.

This chain links TRBV3-1 with TRBJ2-1, with 8 bases that match TRBD2. CDR3 length: 16 residues. Germline V gene data show CDR1 as LGHDT and CDR2 as YNNKEL (reference sequence). The trim removed 5 bases at V and 5 bases at J, leaving 11 bases unmatched. CDR3: CASSSLPSGSHNEQFF. The CDR3, as DNA: TGTGCCAGCAGCTCCCTTCCGAGCGGGAGTCACAATGAGCAGTTCTTC.

To note about this clonotype: A much larger clone is a single base away; this may be a read error. The chain joins TRBV28 to TRBJ2-6; D is uncertain. Germline values: CDR1 MDHEN, CDR2 SYDVKM. The CDR3 has 15 residues. CDR3 nucleotides: TGTGTCAGCAGTTTATCAGTATCTGGGGCCAACGTCCTGACTTTC. Amino acids: CVSSLSVSGANVLTF.

The V and J genes are TRBV3-1 and TRBJ2-1; 10 nucleotides agree with TRBD2. V lost 3 bases, J lost 9 bases, and 2 bases stayed unmatched. The length of the CDR3 is 13 residues. Germline V CDR1 and CDR2: LGHDT, YNNKEL (reference sequence). The CDR3 sequence: CASSHLAGAEQFF. The CDR3 bases are TGTGCCAGCAGCCACCTAGCGGGAGCTGAGCAGTTCTTC.

CDR3 loop: CASSMGLMNTEAFF. CDR3 coding DNA: TGTGCCAGCAGTATGGGGCTAATGAACACTGAAGCTTTCTTT. The genes are TRBV6-1 and TRBJ1-1; tentative D call: TRBD1 (5 bases). Trimming pared 5 bases from V and 0 bases from J, leaving 10 bases between. The CDR3 sequence is 14 residues long. CDR1 is MNHNS, CDR2 SASEGT, per germline.

This chain connects TRBV11-2 to TRBJ2-7; D perhaps matches TRBD2 (6 bases). Trimming shortened V by 1 base and J by 2 bases, and 12 bases separated the two germline ends. Germline values: CDR1 SGHAT, CDR2 FQNNGV. The CDR3 is made up of 15 amino acids. The CDR3 nucleotides read TGTGCCAGCAGCTTAGGGGCTAGCGTGGCCTACGAGCAGTACTTC. It yields the protein CASSLGASVAYEQYF.

This clonotype has just a few counts. The chain joins TRBV6-1 to TRBJ2-7; possibly TRBD1 for D (9 bases). V lost 4 bases and J 3 bases, leaving 31 bases between the germline ends. Looked up from germline, CDR1 is MNHNS and CDR2 is SASEGT. The length of the CDR3 is 20 residues. CDR3 sequence (DNA): TGTGCCAGCAGTGCGAACAGGGGGCTTTTCGGGAGGGCCGGTAGCTACGAGCAGTACTTC. Translated, it gives CASSANRGLFGRAGSYEQYF.

This clonotype was picked up one time. The gene calls are TRBV6-2 or TRBV6-3 and TRBJ2-5, with 9 nucleotides matching TRBD1. Germline V CDR1 and CDR2: MNHEY, SVGEGT. This CDR3 has 13 residues. Unmatched junction bases numbered 4, after V lost 5 bases and J lost 6 bases. CDR3 nucleotide sequence: TGTGCCAGCAGTGAAGGGACAGGGAAGACCCAGTACTTC. Protein sequence: CASSEGTGKTQYF.

This clonotype showed up many times. The chain employs TRBV7-9 and TRBJ2-1; D remains unclear. The V and J ends lost 5 bases and 4 bases respectively, with 18 bases between them. Germline loops: CDR1 SEHNR, CDR2 FQNEAQ (reference sequence). The CDR3 sequence is 16 residues long. DNA of the CDR3: TGTGCCAGCAGCCGCATCGTGACGGTCAAGTACAATGAGCAGTTCTTC. Its protein product is CASSRIVTVKYNEQFF.

This clonotype was seen ten or more times. The chain carries TRBV30 and TRBJ2-1; 11 bases agree with TRBD2. V trimming: 4 bases; J trimming: 2 bases; junction bases outside the gene matches: 10. This CDR3 region has 17 residues. Germline-derived CDR1 and CDR2 are GTSNPN and SVGIG (reference sequence). As DNA, the CDR3 is TGTGCCTGGAAATCCGGGACTAGCGGAACCCCCTACAATGAGCAGTTCTTC. Translation: CAWKSGTSGTPYNEQFF.

The V and J genes are TRBV11-3 and TRBJ2-4; D is unclear. The germline gives CDR1 SGHNT, CDR2 YENEEA. The germline V and J ends were trimmed by 5 bases and 9 bases, with 23 bases remaining between them. CDR3 length: 16 amino acids. The CDR3 protein is CASSPLGVGARTIQYF. In DNA, the CDR3 is TGTGCCAGCAGCCCCCTTGGAGTAGGAGCTCGTACCATTCAGTACTTC.

This clonotype was recorded many times. This chain connects TRBV13 to TRBJ1-1; tentative D call: TRBD1 (5 bases). V gave up 7 bases and J gave up 8 bases, with 17 bases separating them. The CDR3 spans 13 residues. The germline V gene encodes CDR1 PRHDT and CDR2 FYEKMQ (reference sequence). The DNA for the CDR3 is TGTGCCAGCAACTTCAATTCGGGACGGGAAGCTTTCTTT. Its translation: CASNFNSGREAFF.

Comment on this clonotype: A much larger clone is a single base away; this may be a read error. J is TRBJ2-1 and V is TRBV24-1; D may be TRBD2 (6 bases). Trimming shortened V by 9 bases and J by 4 bases, and 15 bases separated the two germline ends. CDR1 KGHDR and CDR2 SFDVKD come from the germline V gene. The CDR3 extends over 14 amino acids. The CDR3 DNA follows: TGTGCCACCGCGGGGCCAGCGGAATACAATGAGCAGTTCTTC. It codes for CATAGPAEYNEQFF.